This T cell receptor (beta chain) was obtained from a study of T cell changes during pregnancy in multiple sclerosis. Trimming took 0 bases from V and 4 from J, leaving 10 bases between them. From germline, CDR1 is LNHNV and CDR2 YYDKDF (reference sequence). CDR3 length: 14 amino acids. Generated by immunoSEQ multiplex PCR, the TCRdb table keeps only in-frame clones and is missing some. The data show roughly 80,000 clones, 85% to 95% seen once. This specimen was peripheral blood, taken after pregnancy. This chain links TRBV15 with TRBJ2-7; D is possibly TRBD2 (5 bases). The source is a female donor in good health, enrolled as a control in a pregnancy study. CDR3: CATSRDRGSYEQYF. The CDR3 DNA reads TGTGCCACCAGCAGAGATCGGGGTTCGTACGAGCAGTACTTC. Variable domain in full (rest from reference TRBV15 and TRBJ2-7): DAMVIQNPRYQVTQFGKPVTLSCSQTLNHNVMYWYQQKSSQAPKLLFHYYDKDFNNEADTPDNFQSRRPNTSFCFLDIRSPGLGDTAMYLCATSRDRGSYEQYFGPGTRLTVT.